The 27 T cell receptor beta chains presented below share a single source sample, sequenced in a study of T cell repertoires in ileal Crohn's disease. Lamina propria lymphocytes from surgical specimens were isolated on a density gradient before sorting. Data came from immunoSEQ multiplex PCR; TCRdb stores just in-frame clones and leaves some out. Found here are roughly 3,400 clones, 78% of them singletons; the top ten hold less than 3%. The sample comprised CD4+ T cells sorted from the ileum. The receptors were sampled from an adult with Crohn's disease.

V is TRBV4-1 and J is TRBJ1-5; 8 bases map to TRBD1. The V gene end was trimmed by 1 base and the J gene end by 4 bases; junction bases not matched to a gene: 9. Looked up from germline, CDR1 is MGHRA and CDR2 is YSYEKL. This CDR3 is 17 amino acids long. The CDR3 sequence is CASSQGSGGLFNQPQHF. As DNA, the CDR3 is TGCGCCAGCAGCCAAGGATCAGGGGGCTTGTTTAATCAGCCCCAGCATTTT.

The gene calls are TRBV15 and TRBJ2-3; 13 positions match TRBD2. Germline lookup yields CDR1 LNHNV and CDR2 YYDKDF (reference sequence). The CDR3 loop spans 18 amino acids. V gave up 3 bases and J gave up 0 bases; unmatched junction bases: 6. The CDR3 nucleotides read TGTGCCACCAGCAGGGGGACTAGCGGGAATCCTAGCACAGATACGCAGTATTTT. Translated, it gives CATSRGTSGNPSTDTQYF. Looking up the rest from reference TRBV15 and TRBJ2-3 gives the full variable domain: DAMVIQNPRYQVTQFGKPVTLSCSQTLNHNVMYWYQQKSSQAPKLLFHYYDKDFNNEADTPDNFQSRRPNTSFCFLDIRSPGLGDTAMYLCATSRGTSGNPSTDTQYFGPGTRLTVL.

The gene calls are TRBV2 and TRBJ1-2; TRBD1 matches 7 bases. CDR1 SNHLY and CDR2 FYNNEI come from the germline V gene. V was pared by 5 bases and J by 7 bases, with 7 bases of the junction left unmatched. The CDR3 consists of 13 residues. CDR3 amino acids: CASSRQGSGGYTF. The CDR3 DNA reads TGTGCCAGCAGTCGACAGGGAAGCGGTGGCTACACCTTC. The full variable domain, its missing parts supplied by reference TRBV2 and TRBJ1-2, is EPEVTQTPSHQVTQMGQEVILRCVPISNHLYFYWYRQILGQKVEFLVSFYNNEISEKSEIFDDQFSVERPDGSNFTLKIRSTKLEDSAMYFCASSRQGSGGYTFGSGTRLTVV.

The CDR3 loop reads CASSQLRGIGNTEAFF. DNA for the CDR3: TGTGCCAGCAGCCAATTGAGAGGGATAGGGAACACTGAAGCTTTCTTT. The chain combines TRBV14 with TRBJ1-1; the D is unclear. This CDR3 comprises 16 residues. Between the trimmed V and J ends, which lost 2 bases and 1 base, there was a span of 14 bases. Germline CDR1 reads SGHDN; CDR2 reads FVKESK.

This clone has a single count. J is TRBJ2-3 and V is TRBV29-1; TRBD1 agrees at 9 bases. Germline trimming cut 3 bases from V and 1 base from J; bases unmatched to any gene: 14. CDR3 length: 18 residues. Germline V gene lookup returns CDR1 SQVTM and CDR2 ANQGSEA. The CDR3 reads CSVDGELHRGLGTDTQYF. For the CDR3, the DNA is TGCAGCGTTGATGGAGAGCTGCACAGGGGGCTAGGCACAGATACGCAGTATTTT.

The chain has TRBV18 and TRBJ1-1; D not resolved. The V end lost 5 bases, the J end lost 3 bases, and 7 bases lay between the germline ends. The CDR3 length is 12 residues. Germline V gene sequence: CDR1 KGHSH, CDR2 LQKENI. The chain's CDR3 is CASSITDTEAFF. As DNA, the CDR3 is TGTGCCAGCTCAATTACGGACACTGAAGCTTTCTTT.

The chain carries TRBV18 and TRBJ2-5; the D gene is possibly TRBD1 (6 bases). This CDR3 has 14 residues. V shed 0 bases and J shed 5 bases, with 10 bases lying between them. The germline V gene has CDR1 KGHSH and CDR2 LQKENI. The CDR3 DNA reads TGTGCCAGCTCACCACCTGGGGGCCGGGAGACCCAGTACTTC. Translation gives CASSPPGGRETQYF.

The chain carries TRBV7-2 and TRBJ1-1; possibly TRBD1 for D (6 bases). Trimming stripped 2 bases from V and 0 bases from J, with 10 bases between. The CDR3 totals 15 residues. Germline CDR1 and CDR2: SGHTA and FQGNSA. CDR3 coding DNA: TGTGCCAGCAGCTTACCAGGGGCCATGAACACTGAAGCTTTCTTT. Amino acids: CASSLPGAMNTEAFF.

The gene calls are TRBV6-1 and TRBJ1-1; 7 bases are shared with TRBD1. Germline trimming cut 2 bases from V and 10 bases from J; bases unmatched to any gene: 13. Looked up from germline, CDR1 is MNHNS and CDR2 is SASEGT. CDR3 length equals 15 residues. CDR3 in DNA: TGTGCCAGCAGTGAATCGGGACAGAGGGGAGCGCGAGCTTTCTTT. Its protein is CASSESGQRGARAFF.

V and J are TRBV27 and TRBJ1-4; 9 bases agree with TRBD1. Germline V gene sequence: CDR1 MNHEY, CDR2 SMNVEV (reference sequence). This CDR3 has 16 residues. With V trimmed by 2 bases and J by 7 bases, 8 bases remained unmatched. The DNA for the CDR3 is TGTGCCAGCAGTTTAGGTGTCGGGACAGGGAGTGAAAAACTGTTTTTT. This sequence encodes CASSLGVGTGSEKLFF.

CDR3 coding DNA: TGTGCCAGCAGTTCGGACTCTAACTATGGCTACACCTTC. Residues: CASSSDSNYGYTF. This rearrangement joins TRBV28 to TRBJ1-2; no firm D call. The CDR3 covers 13 residues. Between the trimmed V and J ends, which lost 4 bases and 0 bases, there was a span of 6 bases. Germline values: CDR1 MDHEN, CDR2 SYDVKM.

This clone appeared a few times. The chain recombines TRBV10-3 with TRBJ1-1, with D maybe TRBD1 (6 bases). The germline CDR1 and CDR2 sequences are ENHRY and SYGVKD. The CDR3 contains 17 residues. V dropped 4 bases and J dropped 2 bases, with 20 bases sitting between them. For the CDR3, the DNA is TGTGCCATCAGTGCCCACCCATCAGGGGCGACTAACACTGAAGCTTTCTTT. Translating it yields CAISAHPSGATNTEAFF.

This clone appeared a few times. The V call is TRBV28, the J call TRBJ2-3; weak D call: TRBD1 (5 bases). There are 17 residues in the CDR3. V was clipped by 7 bases and J by 1 base, with 21 bases between them. Germline lookup yields CDR1 MDHEN and CDR2 SYDVKM. The CDR3 is CASIQNLGRGGTDTQYF. CDR3 sequence (DNA): TGTGCCAGCATACAAAATTTGGGGCGTGGTGGCACAGATACGCAGTATTTT.

The chain uses TRBV29-1 and TRBJ1-2; TRBD1 agrees at 10 bases. Germline values: CDR1 SQVTM, CDR2 ANQGSEA. After removal of 6 bases from V and 4 bases from J, the junction contained 8 bases not matched to a gene. The CDR3 is 14 amino acids. This CDR3 reads CSVLTGGSVYGYTF. As DNA, the CDR3 is TGCAGCGTCTTGACAGGGGGCAGTGTCTATGGCTACACCTTC. Full variable domain (outside the CDR3, taken from reference TRBV29-1 and TRBJ1-2): SAVISQKPSRDICQRGTSLTIQCQVDSQVTMMFWYRQQPGQSLTLIATANQGSEATYESGFVIDKFPISRPNLTFSTLTVSNMSPEDSSIYLCSVLTGGSVYGYTFGSGTRLTVV.

The J gene is TRBJ1-5, the V gene TRBV27, with TRBD1 matching over 11 bases. CDR1 is MNHEY, CDR2 SMNVEV, per germline (reference sequence). The V and J ends lost 5 bases and 0 bases, in that order; junction bases with no gene match: 6. This CDR3 is built from 17 residues. CDR3 amino acids: CASSITGQGDSNQPQHF. The CDR3 nucleotides are TGTGCCAGCAGTATAACGGGACAGGGGGATAGCAATCAGCCCCAGCATTTT.

The genes are TRBV14 and TRBJ2-3; 7 bases line up with TRBD1. V trimming: 2 bases; J trimming: 7 bases; junction bases outside the gene matches: 6. The CDR3 is 14 residues long. Germline V gene sequence: CDR1 SGHDN, CDR2 FVKESK. In nucleotides, the CDR3 is TGTGCCAGCAGCCAACAAACAGGGGCTCATACGCAGTATTTT. Translating it yields CASSQQTGAHTQYF. Drawing the rest from reference TRBV14 and TRBJ2-3, the complete variable domain is EAGVTQFPSHSVIEKGQTVTLRCDPISGHDNLYWYRRVMGKEIKFLLHFVKESKQDESGMPNNRFLAERTGGTYSTLKVQPAELEDSGVYFCASSQQTGAHTQYFGPGTRLTVL.

This clone was counted only a few times. V gene TRBV2 combines with J gene TRBJ1-6; tentatively, D is TRBD1 (6 bases). V was cut by 6 bases and J by 10 bases, with 10 bases left in between. Germline values: CDR1 SNHLY, CDR2 FYNNEI. The CDR3 consists of 12 residues. In nucleotides, the CDR3 is TGTGCCAGCAGACTCCAGGGGTCACCCCTCCACTTT. It translates to CASRLQGSPLHF.

The chain joins TRBV30 to TRBJ1-3; no firm D call. Germline loops: CDR1 GTSNPN, CDR2 SVGIG (reference sequence). V lost 5 bases and J 8 bases, leaving 13 bases between the germline ends. This CDR3 has 12 residues. The CDR3 here is CAWGEQRDTIYF. DNA of the CDR3: TGTGCCTGGGGCGAACAGCGGGACACCATATATTTT.

This sequence joins TRBV7-9 and TRBJ1-2; a possible D gene is TRBD1 (5 bases). Germline-derived CDR1 and CDR2 are SEHNR and FQNEAQ (reference sequence). V lost 3 bases and J 7 bases, leaving 9 bases between the germline ends. The CDR3 totals 12 residues. The CDR3 region is CASSLGRGGYTF. CDR3 nucleotide sequence: TGTGCCAGCAGCTTGGGAAGGGGTGGCTACACCTTC.

This rearrangement joins TRBV4-2 to TRBJ2-2, with 8 bases that match TRBD1. The CDR3 spans 16 residues. With V trimmed by 1 base and J by 7 bases, 8 bases remained unmatched. Germline-derived CDR1 and CDR2 are LGHNA and YNFKEQ. In DNA, the CDR3 is TGTGCCAGCAGCCAAGCGTCGGGACAGGATTACGGGGAGCTGTTTTTT. This translates into CASSQASGQDYGELFF.

The CDR3 reads CASSDVAGPPYSSYEQYF. The CDR3 nucleotides read TGTGCCAGCAGTGACGTAGCGGGGCCCCCCTATAGCTCCTACGAGCAGTACTTC. The chain carries TRBV2 and TRBJ2-7, with TRBD2 identical over 8 bases. V shed 3 bases, J shed 0 bases, and the junction held 13 bases outside the gene matches. This CDR3 has 18 residues. Germline CDR1 is SNHLY and CDR2 is FYNNEI.

The rearrangement links TRBV7-3 to TRBJ1-1, with D unclear. The CDR3 consists of 13 residues. V was pared by 2 bases and J by 2 bases, with 6 bases between. From germline, CDR1 is SGHTA and CDR2 FQGTGA. CDR3 in DNA: TGTGCCAGCAGCTTATCCAGAAACACTGAAGCTTTCTTT. Encoded protein: CASSLSRNTEAFF.

The V call is TRBV5-6, the J call TRBJ1-1; the D gene is possibly TRBD1 (5 bases). Looked up from germline, CDR1 is SGHDT and CDR2 is YYEEEE. The CDR3 length is 16 residues. V dropped 0 bases and J dropped 2 bases, with 14 bases sitting between them. DNA of the CDR3: TGTGCCAGCAGCTTGGCGTTCGGGGGAGGCAACACTGAAGCTTTCTTT. It encodes CASSLAFGGGNTEAFF.

The chain couples TRBV28 to TRBJ1-5; 7 nucleotides match TRBD1. Germline CDR1 MDHEN, CDR2 SYDVKM. The CDR3 has 15 residues. V was clipped by 6 bases and J by 3 bases; unmatched bases: 8. DNA of the CDR3: TGTGCCAGCAGGCGACAGGGAGTATCCAATCAGCCCCAGCATTTT. This codes for CASRRQGVSNQPQHF.

The chain links TRBV2 to TRBJ1-3, with D perhaps TRBD1 (6 bases). Germline CDR1 reads SNHLY; CDR2 reads FYNNEI. Trimming pared 7 bases from V and 1 base from J, leaving 23 bases between. CDR3 length: 18 amino acids. In DNA form, the CDR3 reads TGTGCCAGCAAGATCGGGCAGGGGAGATCCATGTCTGGAAACACCATATATTTT. Protein: CASKIGQGRSMSGNTIYF.

This rearrangement joins TRBV6-6 to TRBJ1-2; D not resolved. The CDR3 has 14 amino acids. V lost 2 bases and J 5 bases, leaving 12 bases between the germline ends. CDR1 is MNHNY, CDR2 SVGAGI, per germline (reference sequence). The CDR3 bases are TGTGCCAGCAGTTACGCGGGCACAGATTATGGCTACACCTTC. Translated: CASSYAGTDYGYTF.

This chain links TRBV25-1 with TRBJ2-7; 10 nucleotides line up with TRBD1. The CDR3 is 16 residues long. The trim removed 6 bases at V and 2 bases at J, leaving 10 bases unmatched. CDR1 is MGHDK, CDR2 SYGVNS, per germline. The chain's CDR3 is CASSMVGTGATYEQYF. The CDR3 nucleotides read TGTGCCAGCAGCATGGTTGGGACAGGGGCTACCTACGAGCAGTACTTC.